In its sample, the clone carrying this T cell receptor beta chain was seen a few times. This sample is drawn from a study of OX40 agonist ivuxolimab in advanced cancers. Study as a whole: Ivuxolimab, which patients received intravenously every 2 weeks, was dosed at 0.01 to 10 mg/kg.

Only in-frame clones appear in the TCRdb table, and some are missing; sequencing was by immunoSEQ multiplex PCR. The sample includes under 80,000 clones, roughly 86% of them seen just once. Germline V lookup: CDR1 SNHLY, CDR2 FYNNEI. The CDR3 has 14 residues. Trimming cost V 2 bases and J 6 bases, with 14 bases left between them. This receptor was identified in an adult with an advanced solid tumor such as melanoma, head and neck, liver or kidney cancer. This material consisted of CD4+ or CD8+ T cells sorted from blood, taken in a trial of the OX40 agonist ivuxolimab. The rearrangement joins TRBV2 to TRBJ2-7, with D possibly called TRBD1 or TRBD2 (5 bases each). The CDR3 here is CASSEPLRGPEQYF. In DNA, the CDR3 is TGTGCCAGCAGTGAACCCCTCCGGGGCCCCGAGCAGTACTTC.